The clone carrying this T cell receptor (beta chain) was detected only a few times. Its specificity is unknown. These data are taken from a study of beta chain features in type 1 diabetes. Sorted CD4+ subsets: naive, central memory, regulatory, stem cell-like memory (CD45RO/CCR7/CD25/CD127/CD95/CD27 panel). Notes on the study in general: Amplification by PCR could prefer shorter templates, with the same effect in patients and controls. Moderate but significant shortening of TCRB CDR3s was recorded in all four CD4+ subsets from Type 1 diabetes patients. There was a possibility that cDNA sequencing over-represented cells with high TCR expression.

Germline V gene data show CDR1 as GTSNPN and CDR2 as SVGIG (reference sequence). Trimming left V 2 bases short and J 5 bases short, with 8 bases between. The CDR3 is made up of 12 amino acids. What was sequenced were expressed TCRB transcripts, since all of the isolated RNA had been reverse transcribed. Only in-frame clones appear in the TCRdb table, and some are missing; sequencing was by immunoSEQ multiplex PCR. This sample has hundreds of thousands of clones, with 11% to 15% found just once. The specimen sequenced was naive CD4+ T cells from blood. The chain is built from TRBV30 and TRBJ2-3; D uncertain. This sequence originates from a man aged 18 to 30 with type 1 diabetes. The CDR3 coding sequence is TGTGCCTGGAGTATGGGCGGAGATACGCAGTATTTT. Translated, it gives CAWSMGGDTQYF.